There are a few counts of the clone carrying this T cell receptor (beta chain). What it recognizes is unknown. This sample was taken from a study of response to subunit inactivated influenza vaccine. Findings and limits, study-wide: Authors suggested few new T cells are recruited by each seasonal influenza vaccination.

This CDR3 comprises 12 residues. Trimming took 4 bases from V and 5 from J, leaving 7 bases between them. Germline CDR1 SGHRS, CDR2 YFSETQ. TCRdb reanalysed the RT-PCR reads using MiXCR and keeps one entry per CDR3 protein. The sample includes hundreds of thousands of distinct CDR3 sequences, around 13% of them seen just once. This receptor was identified in a middle-aged man who received an inactivated influenza vaccine. The starting material was PBMCs from blood, obtained around 14 days before vaccination. J is TRBJ2-1 and V is TRBV5-1; D gene uncertain. In DNA, the CDR3 is TGCGCCAGCAGCACGCCACACAATGAGCAGTTCTTC. It encodes CASSTPHNEQFF. Looking up the rest from reference TRBV5-1 and TRBJ2-1 gives the full variable domain: KAGVTQTPRYLIKTRGQQVTLSCSPISGHRSVSWYQQTPGQGLQFLFEYFSETQRNKGNFPGRFSGRQFSNSRSEMNVSTLELGDSALYLCASSTPHNEQFFGPGTRLTVL.